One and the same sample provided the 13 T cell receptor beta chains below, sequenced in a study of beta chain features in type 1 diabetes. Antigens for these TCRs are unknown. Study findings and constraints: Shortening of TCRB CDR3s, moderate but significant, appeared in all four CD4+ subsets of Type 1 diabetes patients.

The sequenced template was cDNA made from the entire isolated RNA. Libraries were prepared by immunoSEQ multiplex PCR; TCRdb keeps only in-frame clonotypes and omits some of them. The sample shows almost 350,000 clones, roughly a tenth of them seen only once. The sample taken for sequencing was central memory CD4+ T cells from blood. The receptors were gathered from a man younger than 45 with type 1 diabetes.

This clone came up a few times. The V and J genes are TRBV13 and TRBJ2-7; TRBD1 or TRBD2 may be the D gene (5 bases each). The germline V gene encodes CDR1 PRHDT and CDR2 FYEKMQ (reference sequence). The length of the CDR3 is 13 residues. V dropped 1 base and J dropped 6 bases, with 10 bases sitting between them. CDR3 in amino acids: CASSLVRGSEQYF. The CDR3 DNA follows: TGTGCCAGCAGCTTAGTCCGGGGCAGCGAGCAGTACTTC.

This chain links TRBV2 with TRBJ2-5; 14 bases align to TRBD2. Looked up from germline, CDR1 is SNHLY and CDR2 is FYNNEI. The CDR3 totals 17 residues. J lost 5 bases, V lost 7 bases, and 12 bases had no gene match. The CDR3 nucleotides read TGTGCCAGCAAAGAACGCGGACTAGCGGGGGGTCTGGAGACCCAGTACTTC. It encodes CASKERGLAGGLETQYF.

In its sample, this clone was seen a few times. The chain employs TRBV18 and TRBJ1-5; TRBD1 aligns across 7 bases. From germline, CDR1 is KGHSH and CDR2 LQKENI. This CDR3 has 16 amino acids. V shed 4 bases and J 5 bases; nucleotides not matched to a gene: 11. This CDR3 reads CASSQTPLGGHQPQHF. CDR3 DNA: TGTGCCAGCTCACAGACACCATTAGGGGGCCATCAGCCCCAGCATTTT. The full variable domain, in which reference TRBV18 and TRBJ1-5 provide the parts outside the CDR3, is NAGVMQNPRHLVRRRGQEARLRCSPMKGHSHVYWYRQLPEEGLKFMVYLQKENIIDESGMPKERFSAEFPKEGPSILRIQQVVRGDSAAYFCASSQTPLGGHQPQHFGDGTRLSIL.

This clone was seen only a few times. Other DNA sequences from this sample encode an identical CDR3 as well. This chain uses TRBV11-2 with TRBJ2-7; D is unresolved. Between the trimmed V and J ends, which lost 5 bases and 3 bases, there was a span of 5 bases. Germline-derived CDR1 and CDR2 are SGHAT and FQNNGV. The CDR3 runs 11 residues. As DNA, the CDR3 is TGTGCCAGCAGCCCTAACTACGAGCAGTACTTC. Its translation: CASSPNYEQYF. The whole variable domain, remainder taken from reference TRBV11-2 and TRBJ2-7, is EAGVAQSPRYKIIEKRQSVAFWCNPISGHATLYWYQQILGQGPKLLIQFQNNGVVDDSQLPKDRFSAERLKGVDSTLKIQPAKLEDSAVYLCASSPNYEQYFGPGTRLTVT.

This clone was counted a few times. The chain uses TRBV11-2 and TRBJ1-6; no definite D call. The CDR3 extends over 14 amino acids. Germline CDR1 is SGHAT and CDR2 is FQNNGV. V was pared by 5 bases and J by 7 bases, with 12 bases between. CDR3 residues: CASSLGRGNSPLHF. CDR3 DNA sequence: TGTGCCAGCAGCCTCGGGCGGGGAAATTCACCCCTCCACTTT. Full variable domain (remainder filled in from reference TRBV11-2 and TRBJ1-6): EAGVAQSPRYKIIEKRQSVAFWCNPISGHATLYWYQQILGQGPKLLIQFQNNGVVDDSQLPKDRFSAERLKGVDSTLKIQPAKLEDSAVYLCASSLGRGNSPLHFGNGTRLTVT.

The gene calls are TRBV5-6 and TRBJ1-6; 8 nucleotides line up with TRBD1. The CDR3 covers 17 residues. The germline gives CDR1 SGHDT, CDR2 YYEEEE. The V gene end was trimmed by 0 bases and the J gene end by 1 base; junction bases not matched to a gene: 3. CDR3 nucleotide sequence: TGTGCCAGCAGCTTGGACAGGGGGTTTTCCTATAATTCACCCCTCCACTTT. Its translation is CASSLDRGFSYNSPLHF.

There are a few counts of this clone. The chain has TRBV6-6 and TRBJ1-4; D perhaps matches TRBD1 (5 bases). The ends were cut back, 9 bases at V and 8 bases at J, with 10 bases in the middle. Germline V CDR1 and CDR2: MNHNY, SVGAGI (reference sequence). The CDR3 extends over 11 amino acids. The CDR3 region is CASLGGEKLFF. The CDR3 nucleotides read TGTGCCAGTCTTGGGGGGGAAAAACTGTTTTTT.

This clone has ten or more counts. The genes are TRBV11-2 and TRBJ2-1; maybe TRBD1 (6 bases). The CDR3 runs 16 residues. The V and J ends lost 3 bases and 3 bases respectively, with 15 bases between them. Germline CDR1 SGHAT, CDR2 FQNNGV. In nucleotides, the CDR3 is TGTGCCAGCAGCTTCGCTAGGGACATTCGCTACAATGAGCAGTTCTTC. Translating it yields CASSFARDIRYNEQFF.

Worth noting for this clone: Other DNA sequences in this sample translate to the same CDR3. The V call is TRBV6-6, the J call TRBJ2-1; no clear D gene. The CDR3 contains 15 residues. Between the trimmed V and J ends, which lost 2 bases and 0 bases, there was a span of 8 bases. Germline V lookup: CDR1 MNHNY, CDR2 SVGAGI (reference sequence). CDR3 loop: CASSYRVSSYNEQFF. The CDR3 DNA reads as TGTGCCAGCAGTTACAGGGTCAGCTCCTACAATGAGCAGTTCTTC.

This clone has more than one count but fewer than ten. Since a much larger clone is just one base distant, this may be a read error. CDR3 nucleotides: TGTGCCAGCAGCTTCGACTACGAGCAGTACTTC. Translation gives CASSFDYEQYF. The J gene is TRBJ2-7, the V gene TRBV7-9; D gene uncertain. CDR3 length: 11 residues. CDR1 SEHNR and CDR2 FQNEAQ come from the germline V gene (reference sequence). V shed 3 bases and J shed 3 bases, with 3 bases lying between them.

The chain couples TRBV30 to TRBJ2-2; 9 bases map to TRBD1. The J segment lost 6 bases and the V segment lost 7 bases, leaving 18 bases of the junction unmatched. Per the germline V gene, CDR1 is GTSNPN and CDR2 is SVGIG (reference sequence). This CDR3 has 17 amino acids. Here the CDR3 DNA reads TGTGCCTTATTACCGGGACAGGGAGTTCCCAACGCCGGGGAGCTGTTTTTT. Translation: CALLPGQGVPNAGELFF. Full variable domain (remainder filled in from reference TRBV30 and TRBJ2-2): SQTIHQWPATLVQPVGSPLSLECTVEGTSNPNLYWYRQAAGRGLQLLFYSVGIGQISSEVPQNLSASRPQDRQFILSSKKLLLSDSGFYLCALLPGQGVPNAGELFFGEGSRLTVL.

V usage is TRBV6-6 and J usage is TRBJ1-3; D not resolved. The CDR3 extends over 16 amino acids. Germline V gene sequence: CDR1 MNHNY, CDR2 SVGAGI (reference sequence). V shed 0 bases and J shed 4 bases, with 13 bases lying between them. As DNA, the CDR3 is TGTGCCAGCAGTTACTCACTTCCCGGGGAAGGAAACACCATATATTTT. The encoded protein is CASSYSLPGEGNTIYF.

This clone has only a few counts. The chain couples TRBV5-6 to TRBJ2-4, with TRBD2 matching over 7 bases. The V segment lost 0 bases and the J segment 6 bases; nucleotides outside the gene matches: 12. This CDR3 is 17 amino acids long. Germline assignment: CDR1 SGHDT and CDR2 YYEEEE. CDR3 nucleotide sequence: TGTGCCAGCAGCTTGGATGGGGGGAGGGCCGCTTTAAACATTCAGTACTTC. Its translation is CASSLDGGRAALNIQYF.